This TCR beta chain was captured in a study of blood T cell repertoires in COVID-19. Study information: From the United States, Italy and Spain came samples of acute and convalescent COVID-19. The analysed material was cDNA or gDNA that came from T cells, B-cell-depleted T cells, or PBMCs.

Seattle enrolled patients during active infection and tracked them longitudinally. This clone was counted a single time. The CDR3 runs to 13 residues. V dropped 8 bases and J dropped 0 bases, with 11 bases sitting between them. Original analysis: Estimation of nucleated cell counts was performed using reference gene primer amplification. Using immunoSEQ multiplex PCR, the repertoire was profiled, and TCRdb retains in-frame clones only, with some absent. V and J calls and clone size come straight from that table; D and trimming were deduced from the DNA. The sample holds about 150,000 clones, 85% to 90% seen once.

The sequence derives from a man aged 18 to 30 with COVID-19, enrolled during active disease. The chain is built from TRBV12-3 or TRBV12-4 and TRBJ2-7; TRBD2 might be the D (6 bases). The specimen sequenced was peripheral blood. This CDR3 is CASSPGASYEQYF. The DNA of the CDR3 is TGTGCCAGCTCGCCGGGAGCCTCCTACGAGCAGTACTTC.